This T cell receptor (beta chain) was identified in a study of CD8+CD57+ T cells in acquired aplastic anemia. All sequencing subjects had displayed CD8+CD57+ cell expansion on flow cytometry. Profiles of TCR beta VDJ and CDR3 were generated from a genomic DNA template. Each CDR3 protein gets one entry after TCRdb re-called the reads with MiXCR. The top ten hold 40% to 55% of the sample, which has about 270,000 distinct CDR3 sequences, 70% to 85% seen once. Findings of the study overall: Between patients and controls, approximately 29 CD8+ CDR3 sequences were found in common.

Germline V gene sequence: CDR1 KGHDR, CDR2 SFDVKD. Germline trimming cut 4 bases from V and 0 bases from J; bases unmatched to any gene: 8. The CDR3 is 18 amino acids. Turning to this clonotype: Antigen unknown.

The chain employs TRBV24-1 and TRBJ2-1, with 10 bases matching TRBD2. The TCR comes from a human donor with aplastic anemia. Material for sequencing was sorted CD4+, CD8+, or CD8+CD57+ T cells (not recorded which) from PBMCs. CDR3 sequence: CATSDPRGLANSYNEQFF. Written as DNA, the CDR3 is TGTGCCACCAGTGACCCCCGGGGACTAGCGAACTCCTACAATGAGCAGTTCTTC.